This TCR beta chain was sequenced during a study of T cell responses to AZD1222 COVID-19 vaccine. General study points: A reported finding is that nearly half of spike-specific TCRs target unmutated variant regions. Mapped onto spike, vaccine-associated CD4 TCRs spanned it and were dominant at 160-218 and 743-854. White British ancestry dominated among donors, who included more females, and clonal diversity was possibly underestimated.

Doses given second, at about 4 or about 12 weeks, were pooled. In the case of this clone: Its antigen is not identified.

Some clones are missing from TCRdb's copy, which holds only in-frame ones; the method was immunoSEQ multiplex PCR. The table has 60,000 to 90,000 clones, about nine tenths seen once. The origin of this receptor is an adult who received the AZD1222 COVID-19 vaccine. Specimen: peripheral blood, collected 28 days after the second AZD1222 dose.

The CDR3 spells CASSIGQQPNEKLFF. CDR3 sequence (DNA): TGTGCCAGTAGTATTGGCCAGCAACCCAATGAAAAACTGTTTTTT. V is TRBV19 and J is TRBJ1-4; no reliable D call. The CDR3 extends over 15 amino acids. Germline loops: CDR1 LNHDA, CDR2 SQIVND (reference sequence). V lost 3 bases to trimming and J lost 5 bases, with 13 bases between them.